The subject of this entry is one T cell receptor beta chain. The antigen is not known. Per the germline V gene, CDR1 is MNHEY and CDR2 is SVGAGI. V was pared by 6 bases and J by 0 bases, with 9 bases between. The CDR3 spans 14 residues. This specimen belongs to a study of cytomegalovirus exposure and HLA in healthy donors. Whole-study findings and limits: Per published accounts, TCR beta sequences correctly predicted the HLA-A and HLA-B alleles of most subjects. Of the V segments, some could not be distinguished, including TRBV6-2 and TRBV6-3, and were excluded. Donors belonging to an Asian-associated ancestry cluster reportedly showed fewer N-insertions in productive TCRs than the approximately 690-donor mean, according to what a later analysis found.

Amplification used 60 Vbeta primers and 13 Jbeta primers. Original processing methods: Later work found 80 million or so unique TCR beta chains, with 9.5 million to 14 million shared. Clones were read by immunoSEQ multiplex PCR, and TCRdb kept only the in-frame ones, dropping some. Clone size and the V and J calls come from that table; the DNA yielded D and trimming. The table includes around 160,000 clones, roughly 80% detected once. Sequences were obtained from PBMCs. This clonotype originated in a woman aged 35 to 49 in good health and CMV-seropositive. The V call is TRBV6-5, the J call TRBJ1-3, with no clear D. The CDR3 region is CASRRDISGNTIYF. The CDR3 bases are TGTGCCAGCAGGCGTGACATCTCTGGAAACACCATATATTTT.